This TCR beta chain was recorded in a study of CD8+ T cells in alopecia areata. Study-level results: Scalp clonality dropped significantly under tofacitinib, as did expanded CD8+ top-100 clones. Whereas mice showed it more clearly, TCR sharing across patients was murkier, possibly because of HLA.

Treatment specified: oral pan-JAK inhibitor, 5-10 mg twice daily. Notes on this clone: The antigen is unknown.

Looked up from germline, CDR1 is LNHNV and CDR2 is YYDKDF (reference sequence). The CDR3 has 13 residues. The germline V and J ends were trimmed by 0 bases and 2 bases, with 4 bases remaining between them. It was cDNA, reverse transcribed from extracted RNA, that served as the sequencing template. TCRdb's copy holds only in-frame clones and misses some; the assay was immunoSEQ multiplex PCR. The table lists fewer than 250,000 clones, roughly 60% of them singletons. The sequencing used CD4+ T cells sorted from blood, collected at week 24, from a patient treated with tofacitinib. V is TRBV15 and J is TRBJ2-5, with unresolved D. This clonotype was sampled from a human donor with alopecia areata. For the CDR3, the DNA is TGTGCCACCAGCAGAGATCGACAAGAGACCCAGTACTTC. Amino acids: CATSRDRQETQYF.